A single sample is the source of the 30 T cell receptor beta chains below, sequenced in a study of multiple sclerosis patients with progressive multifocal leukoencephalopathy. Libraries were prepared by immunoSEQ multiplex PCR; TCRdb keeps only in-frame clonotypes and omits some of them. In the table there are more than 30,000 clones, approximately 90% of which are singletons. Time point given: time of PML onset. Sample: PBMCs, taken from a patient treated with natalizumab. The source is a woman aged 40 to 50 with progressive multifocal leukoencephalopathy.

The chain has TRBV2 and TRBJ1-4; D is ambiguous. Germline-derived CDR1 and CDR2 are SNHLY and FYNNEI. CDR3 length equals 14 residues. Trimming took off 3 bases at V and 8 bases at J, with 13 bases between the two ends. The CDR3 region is CASSENGSKEKLFF. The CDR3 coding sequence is TGTGCCAGCAGTGAGAACGGTTCAAAAGAAAAACTGTTTTTT.

This CDR3 is CATSRIREGEQFF. DNA for the CDR3: TGTGCCACCAGCAGAATCAGGGAGGGCGAGCAGTTCTTC. This chain joins TRBV15 and TRBJ2-1; 7 bases fit TRBD2. The CDR3 loop spans 13 amino acids. Germline V CDR1 and CDR2: LNHNV, YYDKDF (reference sequence). V lost 2 bases, J lost 10 bases, and 5 bases stayed unmatched.

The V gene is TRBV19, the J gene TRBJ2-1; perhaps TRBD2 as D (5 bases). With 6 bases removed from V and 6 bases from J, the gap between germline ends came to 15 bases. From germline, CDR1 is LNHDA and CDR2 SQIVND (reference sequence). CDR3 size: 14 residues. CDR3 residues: CASREGLGVNEQFF. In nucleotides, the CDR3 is TGTGCCAGTAGGGAAGGACTTGGCGTCAATGAGCAGTTCTTC.

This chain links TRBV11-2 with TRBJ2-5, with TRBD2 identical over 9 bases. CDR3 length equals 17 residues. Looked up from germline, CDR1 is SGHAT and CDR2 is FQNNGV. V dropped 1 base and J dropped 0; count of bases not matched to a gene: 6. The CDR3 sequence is CASSLGLAGMYQETQYF. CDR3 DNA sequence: TGTGCCAGCAGCTTAGGGCTAGCGGGGATGTACCAAGAGACCCAGTACTTC.

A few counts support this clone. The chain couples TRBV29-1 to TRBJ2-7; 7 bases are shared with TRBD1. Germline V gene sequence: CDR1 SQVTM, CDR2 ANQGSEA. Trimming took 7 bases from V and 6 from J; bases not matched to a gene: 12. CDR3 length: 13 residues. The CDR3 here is CSAEPAGGFEQYF. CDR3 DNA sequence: TGCAGCGCCGAGCCAGCAGGGGGATTCGAGCAGTACTTC.

CDR3 residues: CATRGQGAGNQPQHF. The DNA for the CDR3 is TGTGCCACCCGGGGACAGGGGGCTGGCAATCAGCCCCAGCATTTT. The V and J genes are TRBV27 and TRBJ1-5, with 12 bases that match TRBD1. V was pared by 10 bases and J by 2 bases, with 6 bases of the junction left unmatched. The germline gives CDR1 MNHEY, CDR2 SMNVEV (reference sequence). The CDR3 extends over 15 amino acids.

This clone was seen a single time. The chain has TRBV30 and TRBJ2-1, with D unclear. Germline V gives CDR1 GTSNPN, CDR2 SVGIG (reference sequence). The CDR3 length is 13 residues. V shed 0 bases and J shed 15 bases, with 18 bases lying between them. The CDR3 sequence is CAWSVPPGPLRFF. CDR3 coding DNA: TGTGCCTGGAGTGTACCTCCGGGCCCCCTTCGGTTCTTC.

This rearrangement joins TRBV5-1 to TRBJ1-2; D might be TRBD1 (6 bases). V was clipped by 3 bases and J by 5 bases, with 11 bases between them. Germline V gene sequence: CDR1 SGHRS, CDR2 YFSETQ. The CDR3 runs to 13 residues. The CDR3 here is CASSSNRDYGYTF. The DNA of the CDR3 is TGCGCCAGCAGCTCCAACAGGGATTATGGCTACACCTTC.

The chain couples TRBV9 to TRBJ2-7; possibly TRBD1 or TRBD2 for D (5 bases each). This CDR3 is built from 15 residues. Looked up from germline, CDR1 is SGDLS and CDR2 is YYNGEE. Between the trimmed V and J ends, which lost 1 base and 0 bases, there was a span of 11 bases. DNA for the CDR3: TGTGCCAGCAGCGTATCCGGGGACCTCTCCTACGAGCAGTACTTC. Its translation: CASSVSGDLSYEQYF. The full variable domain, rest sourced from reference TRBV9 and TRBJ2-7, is DSGVTQTPKHLITATGQRVTLRCSPRSGDLSVYWYQQSLDQGLQFLIQYYNGEERAKGNILERFSAQQFPDLHSELNLSSLELGDSALYFCASSVSGDLSYEQYFGPGTRLTVT.

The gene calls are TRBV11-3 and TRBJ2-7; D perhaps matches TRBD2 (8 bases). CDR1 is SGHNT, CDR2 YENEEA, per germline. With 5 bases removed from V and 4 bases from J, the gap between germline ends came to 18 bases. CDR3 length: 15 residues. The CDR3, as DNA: TGTGCCAGCAGCCCGGGAGGGACAGCAATTTACGAGCAGTACTTC. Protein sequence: CASSPGGTAIYEQYF. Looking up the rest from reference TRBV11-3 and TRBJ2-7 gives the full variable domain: EAGVVQSPRYKIIEKKQPVAFWCNPISGHNTLYWYLQNLGQGPELLIRYENEEAVDDSQLPKDRFSAERLKGVDSTLKIQPAELGDSAVYLCASSPGGTAIYEQYFGPGTRLTVT.

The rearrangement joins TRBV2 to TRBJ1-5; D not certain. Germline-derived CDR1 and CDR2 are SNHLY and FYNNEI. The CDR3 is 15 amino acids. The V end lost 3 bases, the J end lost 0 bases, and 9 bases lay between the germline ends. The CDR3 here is CASSDIRVSNQPQHF. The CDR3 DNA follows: TGTGCCAGCAGTGATATCCGGGTTAGCAATCAGCCCCAGCATTTT.

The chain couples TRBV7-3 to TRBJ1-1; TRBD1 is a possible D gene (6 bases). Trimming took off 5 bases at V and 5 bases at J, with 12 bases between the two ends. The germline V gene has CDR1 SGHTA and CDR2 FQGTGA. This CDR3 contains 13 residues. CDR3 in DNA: TGTGCCAGCAGCCAACTACAGGGAACTGAAGCTTTCTTT. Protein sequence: CASSQLQGTEAFF.

The CDR3 DNA reads as TGTGCCAGCAGCAAAACAGGGGGCGGGACCTACGAGCAGTACTTC. Translation: CASSKTGGGTYEQYF. V gene TRBV7-2 combines with J gene TRBJ2-7; 9 nucleotides agree with TRBD1. V was pared by 5 bases and J by 2 bases, with 7 bases of the junction left unmatched. Germline V gene lookup returns CDR1 SGHTA and CDR2 FQGNSA. CDR3 size: 15 residues.

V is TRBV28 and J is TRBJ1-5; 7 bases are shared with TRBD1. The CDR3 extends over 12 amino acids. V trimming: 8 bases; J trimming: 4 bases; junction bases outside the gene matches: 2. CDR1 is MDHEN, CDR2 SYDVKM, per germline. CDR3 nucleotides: TGTGCCAGCCTACAGGGGAATCAGCCCCAGCATTTT. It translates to CASLQGNQPQHF. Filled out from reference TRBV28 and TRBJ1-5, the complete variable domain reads DVKVTQSSRYLVKRTGEKVFLECVQDMDHENMFWYRQDPGLGLRLIYFSYDVKMKEKGDIPEGYSVSREKKERFSLILESASTNQTSMYLCASLQGNQPQHFGDGTRLSIL.

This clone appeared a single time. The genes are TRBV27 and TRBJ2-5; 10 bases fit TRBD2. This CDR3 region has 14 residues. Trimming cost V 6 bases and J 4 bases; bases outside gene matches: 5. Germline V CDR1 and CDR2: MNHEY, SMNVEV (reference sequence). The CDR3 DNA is TGTGCCAGCAGACTAGCGGGATCGGGAGAGACCCAGTACTTC. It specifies CASRLAGSGETQYF.

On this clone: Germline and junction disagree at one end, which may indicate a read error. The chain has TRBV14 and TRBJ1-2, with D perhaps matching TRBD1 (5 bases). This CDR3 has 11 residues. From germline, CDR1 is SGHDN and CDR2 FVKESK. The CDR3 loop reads CASSVEGVPSF. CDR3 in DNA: TGTGCCAGCAGCGTCGAAGGGGTTCCGTCCTTC.

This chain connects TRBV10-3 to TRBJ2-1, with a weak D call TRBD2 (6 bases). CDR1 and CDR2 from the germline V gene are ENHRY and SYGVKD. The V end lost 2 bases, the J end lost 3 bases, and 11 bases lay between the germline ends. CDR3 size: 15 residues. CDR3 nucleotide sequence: TGTGCCATCAGTGAGGTCTCGGGGGACTACAATGAGCAGTTCTTC. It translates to CAISEVSGDYNEQFF.

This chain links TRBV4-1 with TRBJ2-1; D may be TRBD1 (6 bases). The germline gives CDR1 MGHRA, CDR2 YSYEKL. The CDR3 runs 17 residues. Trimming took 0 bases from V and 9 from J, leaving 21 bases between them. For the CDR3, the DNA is TGCGCCAGCAGCCAAGATGAAGGGGCAGGGGCGGAAGGTGAGCAGTTCTTC. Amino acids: CASSQDEGAGAEGEQFF.

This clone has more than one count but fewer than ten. The CDR3 coding sequence is TGTGCCAGCAGCCCTGGACAGGGGGTGGTAGTAAATGGCTACACCTTC. Amino acids: CASSPGQGVVVNGYTF. This chain links TRBV6-6 with TRBJ1-2; TRBD1 agrees at 10 bases. There are 16 residues in the CDR3. The V and J ends lost 6 bases and 6 bases, in that order; junction bases with no gene match: 13. Germline V gene lookup returns CDR1 MNHNY and CDR2 SVGAGI (reference sequence).

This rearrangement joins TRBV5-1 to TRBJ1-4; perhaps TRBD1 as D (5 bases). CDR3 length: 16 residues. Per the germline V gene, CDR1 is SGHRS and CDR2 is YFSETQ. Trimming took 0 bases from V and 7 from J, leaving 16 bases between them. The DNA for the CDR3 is TGCGCCAGCAGCTTGGGTATTCAGGGAGGAGGTGAAAAACTGTTTTTT. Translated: CASSLGIQGGGEKLFF.

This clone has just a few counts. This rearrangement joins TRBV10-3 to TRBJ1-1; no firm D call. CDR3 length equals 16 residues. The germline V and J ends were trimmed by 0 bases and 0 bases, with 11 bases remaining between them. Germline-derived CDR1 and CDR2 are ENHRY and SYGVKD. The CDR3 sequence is CAISESPGMMNTEAFF. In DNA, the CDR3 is TGTGCCATCAGTGAGTCCCCGGGTATGATGAACACTGAAGCTTTCTTT.

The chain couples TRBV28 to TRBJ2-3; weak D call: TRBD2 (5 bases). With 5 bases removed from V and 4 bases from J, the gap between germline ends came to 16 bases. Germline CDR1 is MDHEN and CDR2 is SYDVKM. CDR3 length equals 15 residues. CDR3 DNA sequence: TGTGCCAGCAGTGCGTCTCTAGCTACCCCAGATACGCAGTATTTT. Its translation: CASSASLATPDTQYF.

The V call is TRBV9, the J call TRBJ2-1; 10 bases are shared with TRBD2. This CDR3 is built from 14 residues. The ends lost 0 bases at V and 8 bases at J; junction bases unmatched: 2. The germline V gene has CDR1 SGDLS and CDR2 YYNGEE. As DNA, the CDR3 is TGTGCCAGCAGCGTAGAGCTAGCGGGGGATGAGCAGTTCTTC. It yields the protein CASSVELAGDEQFF.

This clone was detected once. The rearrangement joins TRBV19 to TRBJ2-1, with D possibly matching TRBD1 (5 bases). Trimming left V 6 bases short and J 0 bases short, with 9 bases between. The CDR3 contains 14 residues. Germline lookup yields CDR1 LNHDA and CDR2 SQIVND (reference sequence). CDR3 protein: CASSLDSSYNEQFF. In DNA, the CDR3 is TGTGCCAGTAGCTTAGACAGCTCCTACAATGAGCAGTTCTTC.

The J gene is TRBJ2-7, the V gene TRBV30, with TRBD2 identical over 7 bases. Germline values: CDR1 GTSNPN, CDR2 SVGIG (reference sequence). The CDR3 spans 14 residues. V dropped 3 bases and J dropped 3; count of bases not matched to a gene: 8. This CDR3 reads CAWSFELANYEQYF. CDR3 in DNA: TGTGCCTGGAGCTTTGAACTAGCGAACTACGAGCAGTACTTC.

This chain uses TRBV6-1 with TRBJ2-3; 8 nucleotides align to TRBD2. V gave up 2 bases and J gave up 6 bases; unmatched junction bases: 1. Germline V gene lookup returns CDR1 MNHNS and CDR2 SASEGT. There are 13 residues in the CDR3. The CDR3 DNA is TGTGCCAGCAGTGAAAGCGGGGGTGATACGCAGTATTTT. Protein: CASSESGGDTQYF.

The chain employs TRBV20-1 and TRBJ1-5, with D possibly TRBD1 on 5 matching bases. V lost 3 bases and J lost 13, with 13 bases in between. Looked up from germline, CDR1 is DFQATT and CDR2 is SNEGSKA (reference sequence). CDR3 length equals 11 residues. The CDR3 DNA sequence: TGCAGTGCTAGTTGGGGCTCTACTCAGCATTTT. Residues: CSASWGSTQHF.

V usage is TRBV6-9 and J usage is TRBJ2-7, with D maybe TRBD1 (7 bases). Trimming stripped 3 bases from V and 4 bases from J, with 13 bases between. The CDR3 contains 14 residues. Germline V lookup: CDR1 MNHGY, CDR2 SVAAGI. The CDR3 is CASSYLPGGYEQYF. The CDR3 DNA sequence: TGTGCCAGCAGTTACTTGCCAGGGGGGTACGAGCAGTACTTC.

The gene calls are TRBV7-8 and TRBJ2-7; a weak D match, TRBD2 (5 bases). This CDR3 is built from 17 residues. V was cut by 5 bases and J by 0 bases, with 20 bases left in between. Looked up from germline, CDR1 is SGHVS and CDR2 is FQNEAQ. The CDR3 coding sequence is TGTGCCAGCAGCACGAGACGCCGGGGTGATAGCTCCTACGAGCAGTACTTC. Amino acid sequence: CASSTRRRGDSSYEQYF.

CDR3 amino acids: CASSLVGQGAYGYTF. The CDR3 nucleotides read TGTGCCAGCAGCTTAGTGGGACAGGGTGCCTATGGCTACACCTTC. This sequence joins TRBV7-9 and TRBJ1-2; TRBD1 agrees at 9 bases. V lost 1 base and J lost 4; bases outside the gene matches: 4. The CDR3 contains 15 residues. CDR1 is SEHNR and CDR2 is FQNEAQ in the germline V gene (reference sequence).